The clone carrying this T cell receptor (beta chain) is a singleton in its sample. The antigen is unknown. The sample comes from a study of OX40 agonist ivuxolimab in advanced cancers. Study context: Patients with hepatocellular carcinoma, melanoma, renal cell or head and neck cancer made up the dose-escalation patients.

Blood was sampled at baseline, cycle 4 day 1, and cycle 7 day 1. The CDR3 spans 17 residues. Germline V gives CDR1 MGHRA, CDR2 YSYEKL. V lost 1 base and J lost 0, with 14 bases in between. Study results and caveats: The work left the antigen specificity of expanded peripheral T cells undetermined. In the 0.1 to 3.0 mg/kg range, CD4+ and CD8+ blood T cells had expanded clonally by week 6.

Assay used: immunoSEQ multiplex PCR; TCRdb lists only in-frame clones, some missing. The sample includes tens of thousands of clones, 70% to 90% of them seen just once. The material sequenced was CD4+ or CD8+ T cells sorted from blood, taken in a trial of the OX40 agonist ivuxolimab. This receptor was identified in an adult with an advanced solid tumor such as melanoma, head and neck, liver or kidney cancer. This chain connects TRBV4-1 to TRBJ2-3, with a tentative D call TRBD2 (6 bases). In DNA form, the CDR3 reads TGCGCCAGCAGCCAAGGAGTAGCGGAAGTGAGCACAGATACGCAGTATTTT. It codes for CASSQGVAEVSTDTQYF.